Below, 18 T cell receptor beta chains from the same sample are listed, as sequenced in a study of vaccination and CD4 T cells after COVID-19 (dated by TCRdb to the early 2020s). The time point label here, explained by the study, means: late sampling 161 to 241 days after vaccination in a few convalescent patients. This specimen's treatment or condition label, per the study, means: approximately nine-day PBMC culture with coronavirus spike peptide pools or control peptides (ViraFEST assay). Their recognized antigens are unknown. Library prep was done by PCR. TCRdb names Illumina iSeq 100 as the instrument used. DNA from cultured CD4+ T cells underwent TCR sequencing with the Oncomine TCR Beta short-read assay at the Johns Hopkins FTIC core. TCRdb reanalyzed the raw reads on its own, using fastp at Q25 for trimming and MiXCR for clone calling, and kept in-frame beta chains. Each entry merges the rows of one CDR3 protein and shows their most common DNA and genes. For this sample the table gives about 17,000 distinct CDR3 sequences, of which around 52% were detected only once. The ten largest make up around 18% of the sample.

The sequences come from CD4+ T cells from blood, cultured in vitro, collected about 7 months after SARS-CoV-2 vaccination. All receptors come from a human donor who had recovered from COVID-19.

CDR3 protein: CASSGKVDSPLHF. DNA of the CDR3: TGTGCCAGCAGTGGTAAAGTGGATTCACCCCTCCACTTT. The V and J genes are TRBV6-1 and TRBJ1-6, with D unclear. Germline V gene data show CDR1 as MNHNS and CDR2 as SASEGT. Trimming took 4 bases from V and 8 from J, leaving 9 bases between them. This CDR3 region has 13 residues.

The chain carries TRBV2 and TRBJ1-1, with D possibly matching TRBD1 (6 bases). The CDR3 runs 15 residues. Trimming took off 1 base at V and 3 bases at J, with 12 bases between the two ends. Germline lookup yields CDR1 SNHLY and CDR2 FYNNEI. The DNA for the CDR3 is TGTGCCAGCAGTGAAGAAAGGGGGGAGTACACTGAAGCTTTCTTT. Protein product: CASSEERGEYTEAFF.

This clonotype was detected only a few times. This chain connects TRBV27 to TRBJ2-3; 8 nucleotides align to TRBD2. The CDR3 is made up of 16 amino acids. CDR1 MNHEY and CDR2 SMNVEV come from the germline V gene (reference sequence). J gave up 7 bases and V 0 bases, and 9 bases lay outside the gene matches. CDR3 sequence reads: CASSLSRAGAVNTQYF. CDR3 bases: TGTGCCAGCAGTTTATCAAGAGCGGGGGCGGTAAATACGCAGTATTTT.

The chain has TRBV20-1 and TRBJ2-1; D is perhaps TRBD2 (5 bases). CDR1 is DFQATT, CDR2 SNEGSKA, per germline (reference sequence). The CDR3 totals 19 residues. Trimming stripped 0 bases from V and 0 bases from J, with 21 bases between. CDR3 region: CSARDPILALLSSYNEQFF. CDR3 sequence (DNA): TGCAGTGCTAGAGATCCAATCCTAGCCCTCCTAAGCTCCTACAATGAGCAGTTCTTC.

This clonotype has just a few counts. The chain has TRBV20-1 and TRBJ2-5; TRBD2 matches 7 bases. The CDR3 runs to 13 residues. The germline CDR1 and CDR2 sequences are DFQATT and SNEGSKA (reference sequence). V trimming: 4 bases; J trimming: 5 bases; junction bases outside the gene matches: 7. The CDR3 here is CSATPLARETQYF. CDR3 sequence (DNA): TGCAGTGCTACCCCACTAGCGCGGGAGACCCAGTACTTC.

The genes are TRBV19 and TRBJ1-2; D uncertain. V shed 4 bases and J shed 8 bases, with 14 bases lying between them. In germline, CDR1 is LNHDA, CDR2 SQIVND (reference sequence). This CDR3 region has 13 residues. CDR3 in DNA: TGTGCCAGTAGTAGACTTCCTTCGGAGGGCTACACCTTC. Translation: CASSRLPSEGYTF.

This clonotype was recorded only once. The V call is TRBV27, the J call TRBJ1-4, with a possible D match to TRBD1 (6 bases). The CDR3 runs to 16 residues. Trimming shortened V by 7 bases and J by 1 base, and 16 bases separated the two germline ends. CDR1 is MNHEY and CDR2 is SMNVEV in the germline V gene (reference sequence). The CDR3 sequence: CASTKLPRGTNEKLFF. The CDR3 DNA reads TGTGCCAGCACCAAATTACCCAGGGGAACTAATGAAAAACTGTTTTTT.

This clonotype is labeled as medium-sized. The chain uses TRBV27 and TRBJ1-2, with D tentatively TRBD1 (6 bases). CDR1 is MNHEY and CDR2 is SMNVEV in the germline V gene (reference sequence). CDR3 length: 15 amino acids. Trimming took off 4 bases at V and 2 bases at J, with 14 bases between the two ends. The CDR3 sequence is CASSSQGRRNYGYTF. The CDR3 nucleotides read TGTGCCAGCAGTTCGCAGGGGAGGAGGAACTATGGCTACACCTTC.

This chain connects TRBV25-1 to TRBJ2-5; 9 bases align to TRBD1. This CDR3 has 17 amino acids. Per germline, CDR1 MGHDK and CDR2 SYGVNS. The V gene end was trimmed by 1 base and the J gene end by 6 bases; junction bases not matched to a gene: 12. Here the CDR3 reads CASSESRGDRALQTQYF. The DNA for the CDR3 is TGTGCCAGCAGTGAATCGAGGGGGGACAGGGCGTTACAGACCCAGTACTTC.

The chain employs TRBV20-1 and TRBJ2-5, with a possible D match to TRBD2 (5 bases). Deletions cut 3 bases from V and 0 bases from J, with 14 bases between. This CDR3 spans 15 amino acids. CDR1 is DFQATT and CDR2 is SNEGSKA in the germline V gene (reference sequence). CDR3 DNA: TGCAGTGCTAGCGGGGAGTCAGAGTACCAAGAGACCCAGTACTTC. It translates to CSASGESEYQETQYF.

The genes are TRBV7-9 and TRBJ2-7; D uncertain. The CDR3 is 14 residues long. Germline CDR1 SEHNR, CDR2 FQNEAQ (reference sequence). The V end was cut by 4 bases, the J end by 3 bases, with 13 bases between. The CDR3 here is CASSSMKTHYEQYF. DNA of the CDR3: TGTGCCAGCAGCTCAATGAAAACTCACTACGAGCAGTACTTC.

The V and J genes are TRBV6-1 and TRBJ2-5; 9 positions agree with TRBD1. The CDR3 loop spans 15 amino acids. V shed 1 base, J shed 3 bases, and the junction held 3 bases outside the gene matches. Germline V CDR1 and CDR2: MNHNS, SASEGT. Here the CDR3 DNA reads TGTGCCAGCAGTGAAGTTTGGGACAGGGAAGAGACCCAGTACTTC. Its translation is CASSEVWDREETQYF.

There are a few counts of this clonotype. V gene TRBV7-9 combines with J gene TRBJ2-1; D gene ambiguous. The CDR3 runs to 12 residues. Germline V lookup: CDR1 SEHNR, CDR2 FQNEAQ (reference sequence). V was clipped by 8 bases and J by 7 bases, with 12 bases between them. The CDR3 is CASQDRTNEQFF. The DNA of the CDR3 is TGTGCCAGCCAGGACCGGACGAATGAGCAGTTCTTC. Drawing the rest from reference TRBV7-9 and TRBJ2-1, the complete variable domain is DTGVSQNPRHKITKRGQNVTFRCDPISEHNRLYWYRQTLGQGPEFLTYFQNEAQLEKSRLLSDRFSAERPKGSFSTLEIQRTEQGDSAMYLCASQDRTNEQFFGPGTRLTVL.

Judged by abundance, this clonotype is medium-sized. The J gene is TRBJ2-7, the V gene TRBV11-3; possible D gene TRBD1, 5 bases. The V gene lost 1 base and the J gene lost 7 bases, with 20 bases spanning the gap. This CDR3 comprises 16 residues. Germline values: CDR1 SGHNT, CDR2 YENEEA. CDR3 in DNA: TGTGCCAGCAGCTTAGCCTTGAGGAGCAAAAAGGGGGAGCAGTACTTC. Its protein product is CASSLALRSKKGEQYF.

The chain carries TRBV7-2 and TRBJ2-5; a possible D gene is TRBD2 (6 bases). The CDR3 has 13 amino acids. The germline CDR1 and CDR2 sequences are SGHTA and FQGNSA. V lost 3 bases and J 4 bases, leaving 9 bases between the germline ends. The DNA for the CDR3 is TGTGCCAGCAGCTTCCGGGGAGGAGAGACCCAGTACTTC. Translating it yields CASSFRGGETQYF.

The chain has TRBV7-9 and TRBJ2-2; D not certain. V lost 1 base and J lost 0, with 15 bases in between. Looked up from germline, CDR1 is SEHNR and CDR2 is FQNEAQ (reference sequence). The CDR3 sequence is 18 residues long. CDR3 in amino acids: CASSLVGGRDANTGELFF. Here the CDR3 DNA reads TGTGCCAGCAGCTTAGTGGGCGGCCGAGACGCGAACACCGGGGAGCTGTTTTTT.

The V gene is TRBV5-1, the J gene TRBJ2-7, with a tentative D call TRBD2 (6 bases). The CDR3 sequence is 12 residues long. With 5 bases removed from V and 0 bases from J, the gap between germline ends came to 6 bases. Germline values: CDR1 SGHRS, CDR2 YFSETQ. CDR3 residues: CASRRDSYEQYF. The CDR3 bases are TGCGCCAGCAGGCGGGACTCCTACGAGCAGTACTTC.

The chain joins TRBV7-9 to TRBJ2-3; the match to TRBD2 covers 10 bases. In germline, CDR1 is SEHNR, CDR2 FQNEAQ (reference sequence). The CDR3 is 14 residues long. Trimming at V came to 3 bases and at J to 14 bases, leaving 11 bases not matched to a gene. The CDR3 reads CASSFRLAGDTVYF. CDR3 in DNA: TGTGCCAGCAGCTTTAGGCTAGCGGGGGATACTGTGTATTTT.